This passage covers 24 T cell receptor beta chains from one sample sequenced in a study of T cell repertoires in cytomegalovirus infection (dated by TCRdb to about 2019). No antigen is known for these receptors. Reading the label with the study, this specimen's treatment or condition is: in vitro stimulation with specific CMV peptide epitopes to enrich CMV-specific T cells. Sequencing used an Illumina HiSeq 1500. TCRdb trimmed public reads at Q25 via fastp, called clones via MiXCR and kept in-frame beta chains. Rows are combined by CDR3 protein, so each entry shows the most common genes and DNA. The sample records hundreds of thousands of distinct CDR3 sequences, about 39% of which are singletons. The ten largest clones take up around 44% of the sample. The sample consisted of cultured PBMCs, taken from culture after CMV antigen stimulation. All receptors come from a human donor in good health (CMV status not recorded). Some clones in this sample may be carry-over from other donors' samples.

This clonotype was recorded a few times. The rearrangement joins TRBV18 to TRBJ1-6; 9 bases map to TRBD1. J gave up 2 bases and V 5 bases, and 4 bases lay outside the gene matches. The CDR3 covers 16 residues. CDR1 KGHSH and CDR2 LQKENI come from the germline V gene. CDR3 DNA sequence: TGTGCCAGCTCAAACCGGGACAGGGCCTATAATTCACCCCTCCACTTT. Translated: CASSNRDRAYNSPLHF.

This clonotype has only a few counts. The J gene is TRBJ2-5, the V gene TRBV7-2, with D possibly being TRBD1 or TRBD2 (5 bases each). The V end lost 5 bases, the J end lost 3 bases, and 22 bases lay between the germline ends. The germline V gene has CDR1 SGHTA and CDR2 FQGNSA. This CDR3 is built from 17 residues. CDR3: CASSPVGRSSAKETQYF. CDR3 bases: TGTGCCAGCAGCCCAGTGGGACGGTCCTCAGCTAAAGAGACCCAGTACTTC.

The rearrangement joins TRBV2 to TRBJ2-5; 9 bases are shared with TRBD2. Per the germline V gene, CDR1 is SNHLY and CDR2 is FYNNEI. This CDR3 contains 16 residues. The junction had 10 bases not matched to a gene; V was cut back by 6 bases and J by 2 bases. The DNA for the CDR3 is TGTGCCAGCAGCTTCCCTAGCGGGGCGACTCAAGAGACCCAGTACTTC. This translates into CASSFPSGATQETQYF. Full variable domain (remainder filled in from reference TRBV2 and TRBJ2-5): EPEVTQTPSHQVTQMGQEVILRCVPISNHLYFYWYRQILGQKVEFLVSFYNNEISEKSEIFDDQFSVERPDGSNFTLKIRSTKLEDSAMYFCASSFPSGATQETQYFGPGTRLLVL.

The gene calls are TRBV7-2 and TRBJ2-5, with D unclear. Looked up from germline, CDR1 is SGHTA and CDR2 is FQGNSA. This CDR3 is 12 amino acids long. With 5 bases removed from V and 5 bases from J, the gap between germline ends came to 9 bases. The CDR3: CASSPLSETQYF. The CDR3 DNA sequence: TGTGCCAGCAGCCCCCTGAGTGAGACCCAGTACTTC. The full variable domain, completed using reference TRBV7-2 and TRBJ2-5, is GAGVSQSPSNKVTEKGKDVELRCDPISGHTALYWYRQSLGQGLEFLIYFQGNSAPDKSGLPSDRFSAERTGGSVSTLTIQRTQQEDSAVYLCASSPLSETQYFGPGTRLLVL.

The gene calls are TRBV12-3 or TRBV12-4 and TRBJ1-2; a possible D gene is TRBD1 (6 bases). V was cut by 6 bases and J by 7 bases, with 18 bases left in between. The CDR3 loop spans 14 amino acids. Here the CDR3 reads CASSRQEGTFGYTF. As DNA, the CDR3 is TGTGCCAGCAGCAGACAGGAGGGGACCTTTGGCTACACCTTC.

The V and J genes are TRBV6-8 and TRBJ2-2; 9 positions agree with TRBD1. Germline V gene data show CDR1 as MNHGY and CDR2 as SAAAGT. The CDR3 runs 13 residues. V lost 8 bases to trimming and J lost 7 bases; unmatched junction nucleotides: 5. CDR3 protein: CASSGQGGGELFF. In DNA form, the CDR3 reads TGTGCCAGCTCGGGACAGGGAGGCGGGGAGCTGTTTTTT.

J is TRBJ2-7 and V is TRBV7-2; D is perhaps TRBD2 (5 bases). This CDR3 region has 15 residues. From germline, CDR1 is SGHTA and CDR2 FQGNSA. Trimming pared 2 bases from V and 2 bases from J, leaving 13 bases between. DNA of the CDR3: TGTGCCAGCAGCTTATCCCGGGGAAGCGCCTACGAGCAGTACTTC. This translates into CASSLSRGSAYEQYF.

The chain has TRBV6-6 and TRBJ2-3; D might be TRBD2 (5 bases). The CDR3 runs to 17 residues. Deletions cut 0 bases from V and 6 bases from J, with 19 bases between. Germline-derived CDR1 and CDR2 are MNHNY and SVGAGI (reference sequence). The CDR3 bases are TGTGCCAGCAGTTACTCAGGCAGGATTCCTCGGAGGGATACGCAGTATTTT. This translates into CASSYSGRIPRRDTQYF.

This clonotype was seen more than once but under ten times. The junction differs from germline at one of its ends, possibly a read error. The gene calls are TRBV11-2 and TRBJ2-2, with D maybe TRBD2 (5 bases). There are 16 residues in the CDR3. Germline-derived CDR1 and CDR2 are SGHAT and FQNNGV. The CDR3 coding sequence is TGTGCCAGCAGCCTAGACCGGAGGATGAACACCGGGGAGCTGTTTTTT. Protein: CASSLDRRMNTGELFF.

This clonotype was counted between two and nine times. V usage is TRBV12-3 or TRBV12-4 and J usage is TRBJ2-2; D is perhaps TRBD2 (6 bases). The CDR3 contains 14 residues. Trimming removed 5 bases from V and 5 bases from J, with 12 bases in between. The DNA of the CDR3 is TGTGCCAGCAGTCCCGGGACTCGAACCGGGGAGCTGTTTTTT. Translation: CASSPGTRTGELFF.

This rearrangement joins TRBV11-3 to TRBJ2-3, with TRBD2 matching 8 bases. The CDR3 length is 15 residues. Germline V lookup: CDR1 SGHNT, CDR2 YENEEA. The trim removed 3 bases at V and 4 bases at J, leaving 6 bases unmatched. DNA for the CDR3: TGTGCCAGCAGCTTTGGGAGCGGGAGTGCAGATACGCAGTATTTT. It is translated as CASSFGSGSADTQYF.

The chain is built from TRBV12-3 or TRBV12-4 and TRBJ2-5; 8 nucleotides align to TRBD2. The J segment lost 5 bases and the V segment lost 6 bases, leaving 8 bases of the junction unmatched. The CDR3 totals 14 residues. The CDR3: CASSRREGRETQYF. The CDR3 DNA reads TGTGCCAGCAGCCGCCGGGAGGGCCGGGAGACCCAGTACTTC.

In its sample, this clonotype was seen a few times. The chain is built from TRBV7-2 and TRBJ2-5, with TRBD2 matching 13 bases. Germline V CDR1 and CDR2: SGHTA, FQGNSA. CDR3 size: 18 residues. Trimming at V came to 4 bases and at J to 4 bases, leaving 12 bases not matched to a gene. The CDR3 spells CASSSLRLAGGRGETQYF. In DNA form, the CDR3 reads TGTGCCAGCAGCTCCCTGCGACTAGCGGGGGGCCGAGGAGAGACCCAGTACTTC.

This clonotype appeared a few times. This sequence joins TRBV28 and TRBJ2-7; 12 bases map to TRBD1. J gave up 4 bases and V 4 bases, and 17 bases lay outside the gene matches. The CDR3 runs to 19 residues. Germline V gives CDR1 MDHEN, CDR2 SYDVKM. The CDR3 protein is CASSSSGFAGTGGGYEQYF. For the CDR3, the DNA is TGTGCCAGCAGTTCGTCCGGGTTCGCCGGGACAGGGGGCGGGTACGAGCAGTACTTC.

This chain connects TRBV6-6 to TRBJ1-3; possibly TRBD1 for D (6 bases). Germline V lookup: CDR1 MNHNY, CDR2 SVGAGI (reference sequence). The germline V and J ends were trimmed by 10 bases and 4 bases, with 14 bases remaining between them. There are 13 residues in the CDR3. Written as DNA, the CDR3 is TGTGCCACCGGGGGCGCGGGGGGAAACACCATATATTTT. It codes for CATGGAGGNTIYF.

The chain employs TRBV11-2 and TRBJ2-3; D possibly corresponds to TRBD2 (6 bases). V lost 3 bases to trimming and J lost 3 bases, with 22 bases between them. This CDR3 region has 18 residues. Germline assignment: CDR1 SGHAT and CDR2 FQNNGV. DNA of the CDR3: TGTGCCAGCAGCTTCCCCCTCCGGGACTCCTACCCGACAGATACGCAGTATTTT. Translating it yields CASSFPLRDSYPTDTQYF.

The sample holds a few counts of this clonotype. CDR3 in amino acids: CASSRRQGAGYGYTF. In DNA, the CDR3 is TGTGCCAGCAGCAGACGACAGGGGGCTGGCTATGGCTACACCTTC. This chain links TRBV7-2 with TRBJ1-2, with 10 bases fitting TRBD1. Germline trimming cut 5 bases from V and 4 bases from J; bases unmatched to any gene: 7. This CDR3 is built from 15 residues. Germline V lookup: CDR1 SGHTA, CDR2 FQGNSA.

This clonotype was counted a few times. The CDR3 DNA reads TGTGCCAGCAGCTTACGAGGGGCCTTGGATGAGCAGTTCTTC. It encodes CASSLRGALDEQFF. The rearrangement links TRBV11-2 to TRBJ2-1; perhaps D is TRBD1 or TRBD2 (5 bases each). CDR1 is SGHAT, CDR2 FQNNGV, per germline. The CDR3 contains 14 residues. The V gene lost 2 bases and the J gene lost 8 bases, with 13 bases spanning the gap.

The chain is built from TRBV19 and TRBJ2-1; no firm D call. The CDR3 is 16 amino acids. Trimming pared 7 bases from V and 4 bases from J, leaving 20 bases between. CDR1 LNHDA and CDR2 SQIVND come from the germline V gene (reference sequence). CDR3: CASKRSGPSNYNEQFF. CDR3 bases: TGTGCCAGTAAACGGAGTGGGCCATCGAATTACAATGAGCAGTTCTTC.

This clonotype appeared many times. This chain joins TRBV7-8 and TRBJ2-6; 11 bases line up with TRBD1. The junction had 5 bases not matched to a gene; V was cut back by 4 bases and J by 0 bases. The CDR3 sequence is 18 residues long. Germline CDR1 and CDR2: SGHVS and FQNEAQ. CDR3 sequence: CASSYRDRGYSGANVLTF. The DNA of the CDR3 is TGTGCCAGCAGCTACCGGGACAGGGGGTACTCTGGGGCCAACGTCCTGACTTTC. Based on the CDR3 plus reference TRBV7-8 and TRBJ2-6, the full variable domain is GAGVSQSPRYKVAKRGQDVALRCDPISGHVSLFWYQQALGQGPEFLTYFQNEAQLDKSGLPSDRFFAERPEGSVSTLKIQRTQQEDSAVYLCASSYRDRGYSGANVLTFGAGSRLTVL.

The V and J genes are TRBV13 and TRBJ1-1; no reliable D call. Germline V gives CDR1 PRHDT, CDR2 FYEKMQ (reference sequence). V dropped 5 bases and J dropped 6 bases, with 10 bases sitting between them. This CDR3 region has 12 residues. The CDR3, as DNA: TGTGCCAGCAGCGGAACGGGGTCTGAAGCTTTCTTT. Protein sequence: CASSGTGSEAFF.

This chain uses TRBV20-1 with TRBJ2-2; possible D gene TRBD1, 5 bases. The CDR3 is 14 residues long. CDR1 and CDR2 from the germline V gene are DFQATT and SNEGSKA (reference sequence). The V and J ends lost 6 bases and 5 bases respectively, with 16 bases between them. DNA of the CDR3: TGCAGTGCCCCTCCGGCAGGGCGGACCGGGGAGCTGTTTTTT. Translated, it gives CSAPPAGRTGELFF.

The chain joins TRBV7-2 to TRBJ2-7; possible D gene TRBD1, 5 bases. The V end was cut by 5 bases, the J end by 3 bases, with 17 bases between. CDR1 and CDR2 (germline): SGHTA, FQGNSA. The CDR3 has 15 residues. CDR3 region: CASSPQSKQGYEQYF. CDR3 nucleotide sequence: TGTGCCAGCAGCCCCCAGAGCAAGCAGGGCTACGAGCAGTACTTC.

The chain has TRBV6-1 and TRBJ1-6, with 7 bases aligning to TRBD1. The CDR3 runs 15 residues. CDR1 is MNHNS and CDR2 is SASEGT in the germline V gene. J was trimmed by 6 bases and V by 8 bases; bases with no gene match: 10. Written as DNA, the CDR3 is TGTGCCAGCTCAGTAACGGGACAGCCTAATTCACCCCTCCACTTT. Its translation: CASSVTGQPNSPLHF.